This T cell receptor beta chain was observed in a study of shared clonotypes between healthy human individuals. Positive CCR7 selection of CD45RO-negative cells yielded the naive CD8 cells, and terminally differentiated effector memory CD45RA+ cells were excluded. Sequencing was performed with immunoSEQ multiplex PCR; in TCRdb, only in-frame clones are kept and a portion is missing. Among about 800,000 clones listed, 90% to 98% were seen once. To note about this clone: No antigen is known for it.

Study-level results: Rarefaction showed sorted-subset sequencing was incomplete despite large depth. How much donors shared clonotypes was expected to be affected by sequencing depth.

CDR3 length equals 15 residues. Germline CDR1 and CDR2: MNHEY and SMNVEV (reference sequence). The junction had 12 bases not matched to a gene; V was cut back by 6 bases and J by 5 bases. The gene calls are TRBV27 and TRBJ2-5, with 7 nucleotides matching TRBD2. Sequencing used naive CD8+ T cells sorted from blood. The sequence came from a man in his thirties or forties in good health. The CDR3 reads CASRERTRTGETQYF. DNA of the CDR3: TGTGCCAGCAGGGAGAGGACTAGAACGGGGGAGACCCAGTACTTC.